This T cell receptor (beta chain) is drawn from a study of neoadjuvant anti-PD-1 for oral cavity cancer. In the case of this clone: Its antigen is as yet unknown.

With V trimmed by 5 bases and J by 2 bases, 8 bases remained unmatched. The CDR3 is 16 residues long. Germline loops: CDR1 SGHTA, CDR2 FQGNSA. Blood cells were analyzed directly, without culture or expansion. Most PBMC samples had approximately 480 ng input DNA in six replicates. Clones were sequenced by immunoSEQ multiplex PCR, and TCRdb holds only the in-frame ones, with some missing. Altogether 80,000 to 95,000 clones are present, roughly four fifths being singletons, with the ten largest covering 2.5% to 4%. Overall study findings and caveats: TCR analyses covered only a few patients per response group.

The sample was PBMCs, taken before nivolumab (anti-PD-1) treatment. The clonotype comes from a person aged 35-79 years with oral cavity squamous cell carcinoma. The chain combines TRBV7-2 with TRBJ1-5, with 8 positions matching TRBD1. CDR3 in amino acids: CASSPGQGGGNQPQHF. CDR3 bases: TGTGCCAGCAGCCCCGGACAGGGTGGAGGCAATCAGCCCCAGCATTTT.